This T cell receptor beta chain originates from a study of blood T cell repertoires in COVID-19. Turning to the study itself: Acute and convalescent COVID-19 samples came from the United States, Italy and Spain. T cells, B-cell-depleted T cells, or PBMCs supplied cDNA or gDNA.

During active infection, Seattle patients enrolled and were then monitored through disease. This clone has a single count. V was clipped by 2 bases and J by 7 bases, with 6 bases between them. The CDR3 loop spans 13 amino acids. Per the authors' pipeline: Quantification of nucleated cells was approximated via reference gene primer amplification. This table comes from immunoSEQ multiplex PCR, and its TCRdb copy is limited to in-frame clones, with some not included. Clone size and V and J calls were adopted from that table, with D and trimming inferred from the DNA. The sample lists about 180,000 clones, 85% seen once, with 15% to 20% in the top ten.

The chain is built from TRBV12-3 or TRBV12-4 and TRBJ1-6, with D possibly being TRBD1 (6 bases). The sequencing input was peripheral blood. The sequence was obtained from a person aged 65 to 79 with COVID-19, enrolled during active disease. In nucleotides, the CDR3 is TGTGCCAGCAGTTTACAGGGGAATTCACCCCTCCACTTT. It translates to CASSLQGNSPLHF.